The source of this T cell receptor beta chain is a study of molecular identifiers for immune sequencing clone quantification. Germline CDR1 SQVTM, CDR2 ANQGSEA. This CDR3 is built from 12 residues. Between the trimmed V and J ends, which lost 2 bases and 6 bases, there was a span of 7 bases. Previously described methods and listed TCR primers produced bulk TCR libraries. TCRdb analysed the PCR reads with MiXCR anew, one entry per CDR3 protein. The table has approximately 500,000 distinct CDR3 sequences, 20% to 25% seen once. This clonotype came up many times. Antigen: not known. Regarding the study as a whole: Jurkat TCR RNA spiked in from one cell reportedly remained identifiable amid around 1 million naive cells.

Sequencing input: naive CD8+ T cells from blood, with Jurkat cell RNA spiked in. This sample's subset: FACS-sorted CD8+CD4-CCR7+CD45RA+ naive T cells. The genes are TRBV29-1 and TRBJ2-2; D might be TRBD1 or TRBD2, each matching 5 bases. This clonotype was sampled from a human donor in good health. Some libraries in this study had Jurkat cell RNA spiked in. DNA of the CDR3: TGCAGCGTTGAACAGGGAGCCGGGGAGCTGTTTTTT. It translates to CSVEQGAGELFF.